One and the same sample provided the 26 T cell receptor beta chains below, sequenced in a study of cytomegalovirus exposure and HLA in healthy donors (dated by TCRdb to about 2017). Libraries came from the immunoSEQ multiplex PCR assay. For the multiplex PCR, a mixture combining 60 forward primers for TCR Vbeta segments and 13 reverse primers for TCR Jbeta segments was used. In TCRdb, the immuneACCESS table is reduced to in-frame sequences with V and J assigned. These tables do not hold every clone; where another copy was compared, an unresolved V gene accounts for under half, and the others remain unexplained. The sample table holds about 140,000 clones, of which about 75% were seen once. The ten largest clonotypes hold over 3% of the sample. Sequenced material: PBMCs. The receptors stem from a middle-aged man in good health and CMV-seronegative.

The chain carries TRBV28 and TRBJ1-2; a weak D match, TRBD1 (5 bases). V shed 5 bases and J shed 4 bases, with 11 bases lying between them. CDR3 length: 13 amino acids. Per germline, CDR1 MDHEN and CDR2 SYDVKM. This chain's CDR3 is CASSPGGPYGYTF. The CDR3, as DNA: TGTGCCAGCAGTCCCGGGGGACCCTATGGCTACACCTTC.

This chain connects TRBV5-6 to TRBJ2-7, with 7 nucleotides matching TRBD1. CDR1 is SGHDT, CDR2 YYEEEE, per germline. The CDR3 is 15 residues long. The V gene end was trimmed by 6 bases and the J gene end by 2 bases; junction bases not matched to a gene: 11. The CDR3 loop reads CASTLLRDRAYEQYF. CDR3 sequence (DNA): TGTGCCAGCACCCTACTCCGGGACAGAGCCTACGAGCAGTACTTC. The variable domain in full, with the rest retrieved from reference TRBV5-6 and TRBJ2-7, is DAGVTQSPTHLIKTRGQQVTLRCSPKSGHDTVSWYQQALGQGPQFIFQYYEEEERQRGNFPDRFSGHQFPNYSSELNVNALLLGDSALYLCASTLLRDRAYEQYFGPGTRLTVT.

The chain joins TRBV11-2 to TRBJ1-5; TRBD1 agrees at 7 bases. V was pared by 5 bases and J by 7 bases, with 5 bases of the junction left unmatched. This CDR3 has 13 residues. The V gene's germline CDR1 is SGHAT and CDR2 FQNNGV. The CDR3 loop reads CASSNDRVQPQHF. In DNA form, the CDR3 reads TGTGCCAGCAGCAATGACAGGGTGCAGCCCCAGCATTTT.

This chain links TRBV6-5 with TRBJ1-2, with D perhaps TRBD1 (5 bases). The CDR3 length is 16 residues. Deletions cut 3 bases from V and 2 bases from J, with 16 bases between. Per germline, CDR1 MNHEY and CDR2 SVGAGI. The CDR3 bases are TGTGCCAGCAGTTATCGCGACAGCTTCCGAAACTATGGCTACACCTTC. Translated: CASSYRDSFRNYGYTF.

V and J are TRBV7-8 and TRBJ2-5; 9 bases are a match to TRBD1. Trimming removed 5 bases from V and 3 bases from J; junction bases left unmatched: 4. Germline CDR1 is SGHVS and CDR2 is FQNEAQ. The CDR3 contains 14 residues. The CDR3 here is CASSARTGEETQYF. CDR3 in DNA: TGTGCCAGCAGCGCCCGGACAGGGGAAGAGACCCAGTACTTC.

The genes are TRBV13 and TRBJ1-2, with 10 bases fitting TRBD1. CDR1 PRHDT and CDR2 FYEKMQ come from the germline V gene (reference sequence). The CDR3 is 17 amino acids. The V gene end was trimmed by 5 bases and the J gene end by 2 bases; junction bases not matched to a gene: 11. The CDR3 nucleotides read TGTGCCAGCAGCCCGCAGCCGGGACAGGGGTACAACTATGGCTACACCTTC. Translated, it gives CASSPQPGQGYNYGYTF.

J is TRBJ1-1 and V is TRBV6-1; no firm D call. Germline V gene sequence: CDR1 MNHNS, CDR2 SASEGT. V lost 2 bases and J 10 bases, leaving 8 bases between the germline ends. This CDR3 is 11 amino acids long. The CDR3 nucleotides read TGTGCCAGCAGTGAATCCAGGCGAGCTTTCTTT. Amino acid sequence: CASSESRRAFF.

This clone was detected once. The CDR3 DNA follows: TGTGCCAGCAGTTGGACAGAGATTAGCACAGATACGCAGTATTTT. Protein: CASSWTEISTDTQYF. The chain combines TRBV28 with TRBJ2-3; possible D gene TRBD1, 6 bases. V was shortened by 4 bases and J by 0 bases, with 11 bases between the two germline ends. The CDR3 loop spans 15 amino acids. The germline gives CDR1 MDHEN, CDR2 SYDVKM.

V is TRBV6-5 and J is TRBJ1-1, with D possibly TRBD1 on 5 matching bases. Germline V CDR1 and CDR2: MNHEY, SVGAGI. Deletions cut 2 bases from V and 7 bases from J, with 14 bases between. CDR3 length: 14 amino acids. For the CDR3, the DNA is TGTGCCAGCAGTTACCAAAGGACACAGATTGAAGCTTTCTTT. It encodes CASSYQRTQIEAFF.

The CDR3 here is CASSGLGYNEQFF. The CDR3 nucleotides are TGTGCCAGCAGCGGCCTCGGCTACAATGAGCAGTTCTTC. The rearrangement joins TRBV9 to TRBJ2-1; no definite D call. V was pared by 3 bases and J by 3 bases, with 7 bases between. CDR1 is SGDLS, CDR2 YYNGEE, per germline. The CDR3 consists of 13 residues.

To note about this clone: This sample includes further DNA sequences coding for the same CDR3. This sequence joins TRBV13 and TRBJ1-1, with 8 bases that match TRBD1. The junction had 12 bases not matched to a gene; V was cut back by 5 bases and J by 1 base. Germline values: CDR1 PRHDT, CDR2 FYEKMQ (reference sequence). The CDR3 loop spans 17 amino acids. CDR3 amino acids: CASSLNRGRVWNTEAFF. In DNA form, the CDR3 reads TGTGCCAGCAGCCTGAACAGGGGGAGAGTTTGGAACACTGAAGCTTTCTTT.

The count of this clone is one. This chain connects TRBV7-9 to TRBJ2-7; TRBD1 aligns across 11 bases. With V trimmed by 5 bases and J by 3 bases, 18 bases remained unmatched. Germline CDR1 reads SEHNR; CDR2 reads FQNEAQ (reference sequence). This CDR3 spans 19 amino acids. The CDR3 region has the DNA TGTGCCAGCAGCCTTCGGGACAGGGGGGGCGAAGGCGGATTCTACGAGCAGTACTTC. This sequence encodes CASSLRDRGGEGGFYEQYF.

CDR3 region: CASSLGTENEKLFF. CDR3 in DNA: TGTGCCAGCAGCTTAGGGACAGAGAATGAAAAACTGTTTTTT. The chain couples TRBV5-4 to TRBJ1-4, with 7 nucleotides matching TRBD1. Germline V gives CDR1 SGHNT, CDR2 YYREEE (reference sequence). V was clipped by 2 bases and J by 5 bases; unmatched bases: 3. The CDR3 has 14 amino acids.

The chain recombines TRBV5-6 with TRBJ1-5; no firm D call. The germline V gene encodes CDR1 SGHDT and CDR2 YYEEEE. This CDR3 comprises 13 residues. Trimming stripped 6 bases from V and 2 bases from J, with 9 bases between. The CDR3 region has the DNA TGTGCCAGCACCCTTGGAGGCAATCAGCCCCAGCATTTT. Translation: CASTLGGNQPQHF.

The chain employs TRBV27 and TRBJ2-7, with D possibly TRBD1 on 6 matching bases. CDR1 is MNHEY, CDR2 SMNVEV, per germline (reference sequence). V lost 5 bases and J lost 5, with 19 bases in between. This CDR3 is 15 amino acids long. DNA for the CDR3: TGTGCCAGCAGTCCTCGGCCAACAGGGTATGACGAGCAGTACTTC. Translating it yields CASSPRPTGYDEQYF.

This chain uses TRBV28 with TRBJ2-5; D is ambiguous. This CDR3 is 16 amino acids long. Germline V gene lookup returns CDR1 MDHEN and CDR2 SYDVKM. V shed 3 bases and J shed 0 bases, with 14 bases lying between them. The CDR3: CASSFLGETYQETQYF. DNA for the CDR3: TGTGCCAGCAGTTTCTTAGGAGAGACGTACCAAGAGACCCAGTACTTC. Filled out from reference TRBV28 and TRBJ2-5, the complete variable domain reads DVKVTQSSRYLVKRTGEKVFLECVQDMDHENMFWYRQDPGLGLRLIYFSYDVKMKEKGDIPEGYSVSREKKERFSLILESASTNQTSMYLCASSFLGETYQETQYFGPGTRLLVL.

The gene calls are TRBV2 and TRBJ2-7; a weak D match, TRBD1 (5 bases). CDR3 size: 12 residues. Germline loops: CDR1 SNHLY, CDR2 FYNNEI. Trimming left V 1 base short and J 4 bases short, with 5 bases between. CDR3 in amino acids: CASSEEGYEQYF. CDR3 nucleotide sequence: TGTGCCAGCAGTGAAGAGGGGTACGAGCAGTACTTC. The full variable domain, completed using reference TRBV2 and TRBJ2-7, is EPEVTQTPSHQVTQMGQEVILRCVPISNHLYFYWYRQILGQKVEFLVSFYNNEISEKSEIFDDQFSVERPDGSNFTLKIRSTKLEDSAMYFCASSEEGYEQYFGPGTRLTVT.

This chain uses TRBV4-1 with TRBJ1-1; D is unclear. This CDR3 has 16 residues. V dropped 2 bases and J dropped 1 base, with 14 bases sitting between them. CDR1 and CDR2 from the germline V gene are MGHRA and YSYEKL. The DNA for the CDR3 is TGCGCCAGCAGCCAACAGGTAGAGTCCTGGAACACTGAAGCTTTCTTT. Translation gives CASSQQVESWNTEAFF.

The table lists this clone with a few counts. V is TRBV6-1 and J is TRBJ1-2; TRBD1 matches at 11 bases. J was trimmed by 7 bases and V by 5 bases; bases with no gene match: 3. The CDR3 loop spans 13 amino acids. Germline V gene data show CDR1 as MNHNS and CDR2 as SASEGT. CDR3 amino acids: CASSRDRGGGYTF. The CDR3 DNA reads as TGTGCCAGCAGTAGGGACAGGGGGGGTGGCTACACCTTC.

This chain connects TRBV11-1 to TRBJ2-6; D not certain. Looked up from germline, CDR1 is SGHAT and CDR2 is FQDESV (reference sequence). This CDR3 spans 16 amino acids. The germline V and J ends were trimmed by 8 bases and 0 bases, with 14 bases remaining between them. CDR3 loop: CASSYSPSSGANVLTF. The CDR3 DNA reads as TGTGCCAGCTCCTACAGCCCCAGCTCTGGGGCCAACGTCCTGACTTTC.

The rearrangement joins TRBV7-6 to TRBJ2-7; TRBD1 is a possible D gene (5 bases). Deletions cut 0 bases from V and 0 bases from J, with 12 bases between. This CDR3 region has 16 residues. Germline lookup yields CDR1 SGHVS and CDR2 FNYEAQ. The CDR3 coding sequence is TGTGCCAGCAGCTTAGCTGGCAGGGTAAGCTCCTACGAGCAGTACTTC. It yields the protein CASSLAGRVSSYEQYF. The whole variable domain, filled in from reference TRBV7-6 and TRBJ2-7, reads GAGVSQSPRYKVTKRGQDVALRCDPISGHVSLYWYRQALGQGPEFLTYFNYEAQQDKSGLPNDRFSAERPEGSISTLTIQRTEQRDSAMYRCASSLAGRVSSYEQYFGPGTRLTVT.

This clone was observed a handful of times. This sequence joins TRBV14 and TRBJ2-1; 8 bases are shared with TRBD1. V was clipped by 2 bases and J by 5 bases; unmatched bases: 2. CDR3 size: 14 residues. Germline values: CDR1 SGHDN, CDR2 FVKESK. CDR3 protein: CASSQQGADNEQFF. In DNA, the CDR3 is TGTGCCAGCAGCCAACAGGGGGCGGACAATGAGCAGTTCTTC. Full variable domain (remainder filled in from reference TRBV14 and TRBJ2-1): EAGVTQFPSHSVIEKGQTVTLRCDPISGHDNLYWYRRVMGKEIKFLLHFVKESKQDESGMPNNRFLAERTGGTYSTLKVQPAELEDSGVYFCASSQQGADNEQFFGPGTRLTVL.

The chain has TRBV6-1 and TRBJ1-5; 8 bases match TRBD1. The ends lost 2 bases at V and 7 bases at J; junction bases unmatched: 10. Germline lookup yields CDR1 MNHNS and CDR2 SASEGT. The length of the CDR3 is 16 residues. The CDR3 DNA is TGTGCCAGCAGTGAAACTTGGACAGGGTGGGAGCAGCCCCAGCATTTT. The encoded protein is CASSETWTGWEQPQHF.

The chain employs TRBV7-9 and TRBJ2-1; 7 positions agree with TRBD2. This CDR3 has 14 residues. The junction had 3 bases not matched to a gene; V was cut back by 2 bases and J by 5 bases. From germline, CDR1 is SEHNR and CDR2 FQNEAQ (reference sequence). The DNA for the CDR3 is TGTGCCAGCAGCTTACGAGCGGGGAACAATGAGCAGTTCTTC. The encoded protein is CASSLRAGNNEQFF.

On this clone: Other DNA sequences within the sample encode an identical CDR3. The chain joins TRBV28 to TRBJ1-2; 7 bases are a match to TRBD1. With V trimmed by 6 bases and J by 3 bases, 4 bases remained unmatched. The CDR3 totals 13 residues. Germline V lookup: CDR1 MDHEN, CDR2 SYDVKM. In DNA, the CDR3 is TGTGCCAGCAGCCTAGGGACAGACTATGGCTACACCTTC. This encodes CASSLGTDYGYTF.

The V call is TRBV4-2, the J call TRBJ2-7; TRBD1 matches 8 bases. CDR3 length equals 15 residues. V trimming: 0 bases; J trimming: 6 bases; junction bases outside the gene matches: 7. From germline, CDR1 is LGHNA and CDR2 YNFKEQ. CDR3 in amino acids: CASSQDGQGFSEQYF. The CDR3 coding sequence is TGTGCCAGCAGCCAAGACGGACAGGGATTCTCCGAGCAGTACTTC.